The entry that follows covers one T cell receptor (beta chain) sequence. The entry originates in a study of T cell changes during pregnancy in multiple sclerosis. Trimming stripped 2 bases from V and 3 bases from J, with 17 bases between. The germline gives CDR1 SQVTM, CDR2 ANQGSEA. The length of the CDR3 is 15 residues. TCRdb's copy holds only in-frame clones and misses some; the assay was immunoSEQ multiplex PCR. The table has more than 95,000 clones, around 91% seen once. The sample consisted of peripheral blood, taken after pregnancy. The sequence derives from a female donor with multiple sclerosis, enrolled in a pregnancy study. The genes are TRBV29-1 and TRBJ2-7; the D gene is possibly TRBD2 (7 bases). The chain's CDR3 is CSVERGAGDYYEQYF. The CDR3 nucleotides read TGCAGCGTTGAACGGGGGGCCGGGGACTACTACGAGCAGTACTTC.